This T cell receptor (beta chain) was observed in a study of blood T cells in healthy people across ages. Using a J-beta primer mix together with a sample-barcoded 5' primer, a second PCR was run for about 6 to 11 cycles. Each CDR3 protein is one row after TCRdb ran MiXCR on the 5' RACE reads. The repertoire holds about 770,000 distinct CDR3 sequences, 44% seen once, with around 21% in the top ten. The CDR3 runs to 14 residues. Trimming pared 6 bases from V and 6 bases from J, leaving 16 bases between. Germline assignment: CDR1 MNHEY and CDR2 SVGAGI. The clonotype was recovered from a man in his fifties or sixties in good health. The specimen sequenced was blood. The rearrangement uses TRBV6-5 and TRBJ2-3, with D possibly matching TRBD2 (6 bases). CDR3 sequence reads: CASSPGVSGDTQYF. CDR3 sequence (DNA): TGTGCCAGCAGCCCGGGTGTTAGCGGCGATACGCAGTATTTT.